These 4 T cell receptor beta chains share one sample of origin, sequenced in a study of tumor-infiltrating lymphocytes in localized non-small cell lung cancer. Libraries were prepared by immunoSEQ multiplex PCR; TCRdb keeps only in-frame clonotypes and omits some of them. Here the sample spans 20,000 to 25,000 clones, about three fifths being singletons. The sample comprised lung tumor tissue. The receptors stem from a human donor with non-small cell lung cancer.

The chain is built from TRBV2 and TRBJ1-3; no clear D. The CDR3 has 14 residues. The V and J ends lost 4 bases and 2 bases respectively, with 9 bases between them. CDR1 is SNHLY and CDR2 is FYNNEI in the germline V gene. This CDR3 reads CASSGMRTGNTIYF. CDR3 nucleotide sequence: TGTGCCAGCAGTGGGATGAGGACTGGAAACACCATATATTTT.

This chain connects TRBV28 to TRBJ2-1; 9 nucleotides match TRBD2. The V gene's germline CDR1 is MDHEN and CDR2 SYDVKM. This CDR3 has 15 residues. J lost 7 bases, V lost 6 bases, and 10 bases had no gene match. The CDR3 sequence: CASSSGTSSQNEQFF. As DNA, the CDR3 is TGTGCCAGCAGCTCCGGGACTAGCAGTCAAAATGAGCAGTTCTTC.

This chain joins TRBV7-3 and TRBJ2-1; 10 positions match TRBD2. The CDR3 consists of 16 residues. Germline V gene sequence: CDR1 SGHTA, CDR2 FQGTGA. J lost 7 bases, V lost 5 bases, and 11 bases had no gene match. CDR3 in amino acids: CASSPGSGRAGNEQFF. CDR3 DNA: TGTGCCAGCAGCCCGGGGAGCGGGAGGGCCGGAAATGAGCAGTTCTTC.

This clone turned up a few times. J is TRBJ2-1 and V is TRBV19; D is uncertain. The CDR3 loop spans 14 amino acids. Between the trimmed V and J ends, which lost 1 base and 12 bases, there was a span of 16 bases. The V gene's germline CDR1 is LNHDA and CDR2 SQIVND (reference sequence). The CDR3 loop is CASSIGSRLQGQFF. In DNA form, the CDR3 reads TGTGCCAGTAGTATAGGTTCTAGACTCCAAGGGCAGTTCTTC.